The T cell receptor (beta chain) under discussion was sequenced for a study of T cells in Graves' hyperthyroidism and ophthalmopathy. RNA transcripts provided the source from which TCR beta CDR3 regions were amplified. The HTBI primer set was used in a first-round RT-PCR of the TCR CDR3. TCRdb re-called the multiplex PCR reads with MiXCR, one entry per CDR3 protein. This table holds 650,000 to 750,000 distinct CDR3 sequences, approximately 14% found once. This clonotype was observed a few times. This clonotype was obtained from a woman between 18 and 30 years old with Graves' hyperthyroidism. The sample taken for sequencing was blood.

In DNA form, the CDR3 reads TGTGCCAGCAGCGCCCGGGGACAGGGCGAAGGGTACCAAGAGACCCAGTACTTC. Its protein product is CASSARGQGEGYQETQYF. J is TRBJ2-5 and V is TRBV9; 9 nucleotides match TRBD1. Germline V gene sequence: CDR1 SGDLS, CDR2 YYNGEE. The CDR3 covers 18 residues. V was pared by 3 bases and J by 0 bases, with 12 bases of the junction left unmatched.